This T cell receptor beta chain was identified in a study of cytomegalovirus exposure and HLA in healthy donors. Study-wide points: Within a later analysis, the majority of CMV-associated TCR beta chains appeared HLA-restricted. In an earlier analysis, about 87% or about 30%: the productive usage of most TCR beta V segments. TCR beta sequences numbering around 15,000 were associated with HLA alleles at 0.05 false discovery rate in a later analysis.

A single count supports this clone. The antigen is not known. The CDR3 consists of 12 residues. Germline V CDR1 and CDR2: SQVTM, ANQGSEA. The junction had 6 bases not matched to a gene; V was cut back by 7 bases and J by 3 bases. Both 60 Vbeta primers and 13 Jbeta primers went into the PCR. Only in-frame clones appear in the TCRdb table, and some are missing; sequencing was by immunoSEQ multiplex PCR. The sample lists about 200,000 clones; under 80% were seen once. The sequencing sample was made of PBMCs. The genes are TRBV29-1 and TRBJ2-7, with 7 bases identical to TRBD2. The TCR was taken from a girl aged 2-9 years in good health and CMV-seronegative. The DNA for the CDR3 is TGCAGCGCTGGGGGGGTGGGCTACGAGCAGTACTTC. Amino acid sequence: CSAGGVGYEQYF.